Each of the 14 T cell receptor beta chains below was sequenced from the same sample in a study of CD8+ T cells in alopecia areata. The treatment: oral pan-JAK inhibitor, 5-10 mg twice daily. In each case, RNA was isolated and then reverse transcribed into cDNA as the sequencing template. Only in-frame clones appear in the TCRdb table, and some are missing; sequencing was by immunoSEQ multiplex PCR. The repertoire holds around 160,000 clones, with 50% to 65% as singletons. This specimen consisted of CD4+ T cells sorted from blood, obtained at week 24, from a patient treated with tofacitinib. Source of these receptors: a human donor with alopecia areata.

This chain joins TRBV20-1 and TRBJ1-2; TRBD1 might be the D (5 bases). This CDR3 has 10 amino acids. Germline CDR1 is DFQATT and CDR2 is SNEGSKA (reference sequence). The CDR3 sequence: CSVDSYGYTF. The CDR3 DNA reads as TGCAGCGTCGACAGCTATGGCTACACCTTC.

The rearrangement joins TRBV15 to TRBJ1-2; perhaps TRBD1 as D (5 bases). Trimming shortened V by 6 bases and J by 3 bases, and 8 bases separated the two germline ends. Germline loops: CDR1 LNHNV, CDR2 YYDKDF (reference sequence). The CDR3 has 12 amino acids. CDR3 sequence: CATSLRDYGYTF. The DNA of the CDR3 is TGTGCCACCAGTCTCAGGGACTATGGCTACACCTTC.

The chain is built from TRBV27 and TRBJ1-2; D is unclear. The CDR3 consists of 15 residues. CDR1 is MNHEY, CDR2 SMNVEV, per germline (reference sequence). The V end lost 6 bases, the J end lost 2 bases, and 16 bases lay between the germline ends. The CDR3 DNA reads TGTGCCAGCAGCCTCATGCCCGCAGGCAACTATGGCTACACCTTC. Protein product: CASSLMPAGNYGYTF.

The chain uses TRBV2 and TRBJ2-1; 7 bases are shared with TRBD1. Germline V CDR1 and CDR2: SNHLY, FYNNEI. The CDR3 covers 14 residues. Trimming removed 3 bases from V and 6 bases from J; junction bases left unmatched: 5. The CDR3, as DNA: TGTGCCAGCAGTGACAGGGGGTTTTCCAATGAGCAGTTCTTC. This gives the protein CASSDRGFSNEQFF. The whole variable domain, filled in from reference TRBV2 and TRBJ2-1, reads EPEVTQTPSHQVTQMGQEVILRCVPISNHLYFYWYRQILGQKVEFLVSFYNNEISEKSEIFDDQFSVERPDGSNFTLKIRSTKLEDSAMYFCASSDRGFSNEQFFGPGTRLTVL.

This clone was detected only a few times. V is TRBV10-3 and J is TRBJ2-5, with D unclear. The CDR3 spans 12 residues. Per the germline V gene, CDR1 is ENHRY and CDR2 is SYGVKD. The ends were cut back, 0 bases at V and 5 bases at J, with 4 bases in the middle. CDR3 amino acids: CAISESRETQYF. CDR3 sequence (DNA): TGTGCCATCAGTGAGTCGAGGGAGACCCAGTACTTC.

V is TRBV5-1 and J is TRBJ2-7; 11 bases line up with TRBD2. The CDR3 loop spans 21 amino acids. Germline loops: CDR1 SGHRS, CDR2 YFSETQ. Losses at the gene ends were 7 bases for V and 0 bases for J; bases not matched to a gene: 24. This CDR3 is CASHRAPSGLAGVLGSYEQYF. As DNA, the CDR3 is TGCGCCAGCCACCGAGCACCCAGCGGACTAGCGGGTGTCTTGGGCTCCTACGAGCAGTACTTC.

The chain combines TRBV29-1 with TRBJ1-5; D not certain. V lost 0 bases, J lost 7 bases, and 10 bases lay in between. The germline V gene encodes CDR1 SQVTM and CDR2 ANQGSEA. The CDR3 has 13 residues. CDR3 loop: CSVEEGGHQPQHF. CDR3 nucleotides: TGCAGCGTTGAAGAGGGAGGCCACCAGCCCCAGCATTTT.

CDR3 in amino acids: CASNPNLAWQPQHF. The CDR3 DNA sequence: TGTGCCAGTAACCCTAATTTGGCGTGGCAGCCCCAGCATTTT. J is TRBJ1-5 and V is TRBV19; D ambiguous. Trimming left V 7 bases short and J 7 bases short, with 17 bases between. CDR1 and CDR2 (germline): LNHDA, SQIVND (reference sequence). The CDR3 contains 14 residues.

A few counts support this clone. The genes are TRBV11-2 and TRBJ2-7, with a tentative D call TRBD1 (6 bases). The CDR3 extends over 14 amino acids. Germline CDR1 is SGHAT and CDR2 is FQNNGV. Trimming shortened V by 8 bases and J by 3 bases, and 17 bases separated the two germline ends. The chain's CDR3 is CASGPGQGIYEQYF. The CDR3 DNA follows: TGTGCCAGCGGCCCTGGCCAGGGGATCTACGAGCAGTACTTC.

The chain couples TRBV29-1 to TRBJ2-2; D is unresolved. The CDR3 spans 13 residues. V lost 6 bases to trimming and J lost 6 bases, with 14 bases between them. Per germline, CDR1 SQVTM and CDR2 ANQGSEA. The CDR3 sequence: CSVGATRPGELFF. CDR3 DNA sequence: TGCAGCGTCGGCGCTACCCGTCCCGGGGAGCTGTTTTTT.

In this sample, this clone turned up once. The chain recombines TRBV5-6 with TRBJ1-1; D is unclear. V dropped 0 bases and J dropped 3 bases, with 9 bases sitting between them. The CDR3 consists of 14 residues. Germline V lookup: CDR1 SGHDT, CDR2 YYEEEE. In DNA form, the CDR3 reads TGTGCCAGCAGCTTGGCAGGCAGTTACACTGAAGCTTTCTTT. This encodes CASSLAGSYTEAFF.

CDR3 residues: CASRTSGGAGQETQYF. CDR3 nucleotide sequence: TGTGCCAGCAGGACTAGCGGGGGGGCCGGTCAAGAGACCCAGTACTTC. The chain has TRBV6-6 and TRBJ2-5, with 14 bases identical to TRBD2. V trimming: 6 bases; J trimming: 2 bases; junction bases outside the gene matches: 5. CDR3 size: 16 residues. Germline CDR1 is MNHNY and CDR2 is SVGAGI (reference sequence).

The chain couples TRBV6-6 to TRBJ1-5; D is unclear. The CDR3 loop spans 12 amino acids. V shed 7 bases and J shed 6 bases, with 10 bases lying between them. Germline V CDR1 and CDR2: MNHNY, SVGAGI (reference sequence). In nucleotides, the CDR3 is TGTGCCAGCAACCCGCGAGGTCAGCCCCAGCATTTT. Residues: CASNPRGQPQHF.

This clone turned up a few times. CDR3 region: CASSSHGRDNSPLHF. Written as DNA, the CDR3 is TGTGCCAGCAGCTCCCACGGACGGGATAATTCACCCCTCCACTTT. J is TRBJ1-6 and V is TRBV6-5; D gene uncertain. The CDR3 runs to 15 residues. The germline V gene has CDR1 MNHEY and CDR2 SVGAGI. V was trimmed by 6 bases and J by 5 bases, leaving 14 bases between them.